Here is one T cell receptor beta chain with its context. Its target is unknown. These data originate in a study of T cells in localized non-small cell lung cancer. Repertoires were generated with immunoSEQ multiplex PCR, while TCRdb's copy carries only in-frame clones and drops some. The top ten hold roughly 15% of the sample, which has around 94,000 clones, roughly 90% seen once. Trimming removed 5 bases from V and 1 base from J; junction bases left unmatched: 15. Germline V gene lookup returns CDR1 SGHNT and CDR2 YYREEE (reference sequence). The CDR3 extends over 20 amino acids. The study's findings and limits: Adjacent uninvolved lung had the highest clonality, suggesting focused antigen responses.

The receptor's source is a man aged 35-75 years with stage I squamous cell lung carcinoma. V usage is TRBV5-4 and J usage is TRBJ2-3; 14 nucleotides agree with TRBD2. Sequencing was performed on peripheral blood, taken before any cancer treatment. The DNA of the CDR3 is TGTGCCAGCAGGCGCGGGACTAGCGGGGGTCCGGGATTAGGCACAGATACGCAGTATTTT. Translated: CASRRGTSGGPGLGTDTQYF.